The rows below give T cell receptor beta chains drawn from one sample of a study of T cell repertoires in cytomegalovirus infection. TCRdb re-analysed the reads in MiXCR, keeping a single row per CDR3 protein. The profile shows about 300,000 distinct CDR3 sequences, 25% of them singletons. Sequenced sample: PBMCs. These receptors were obtained from a human donor in good health (CMV status not recorded). Some clones in this sample may be carry-over from other donors' samples. Each CDR3 is given without its conserved first and last residue. Size is stated for part of the rows, as once, few or many counts, or as a class when the clone is expanded.

V gene | clone size | CDR3 protein
TRBV11-2 | many | ASSLDPGLYEQY
TRBV7-8 | many | ASSLPGFYGYT
TRBV28 | NA | ASRGTGNQKLF
TRBV28 | NA | ASSKDRAESPLH
TRBV10-3 | NA | VISEYREETQY
TRBV7-2 | few | ASSLEVQTYEQY
TRBV2 | few | ASSNPGTVNTEAF
TRBV7-2 | few | ASSLDSPMIYNEQF
TRBV12-3/TRBV12-4 | NA | ASSLAGGGWSPLH
TRBV5-5 | NA | ASSLDAGLDYGYT
TRBV6-5 | NA | ASREDREVYNEQF
TRBV7-2 | NA | ASSSRGQGSDTQY
TRBV7-2 | NA | ASSSLAGGPGELF
TRBV7-9 | NA | ASSPGVSTDTQY
TRBV4-2 | many | ASSQDREGQGYT
TRBV6-5 | many | ASSYSTYNEQF
TRBV20-1 | many | SARVSDRETFGYGYT
TRBV5-6 | NA | ASSPGQGSGDTQY
TRBV25-1 | NA | ASRDRDFFSEQY
TRBV6-5 | NA | ASSYSIQNTEAF
TRBV4-2 | NA | ASSQDGSGGSKTQY
TRBV7-2 | many | ASSLFGSQPQH
TRBV20-1 | NA | SASVPLLTSGGEYQETQY
TRBV20-1 | few | SARWGAVGETQY
TRBV27 | few | ASRKGFPGQAYEQY
TRBV28 | few | ASSLFTYEQY
TRBV7-9 | few | ASSLSLASHQPQH
TRBV20-1 | few | SAPLGNTGELF
TRBV7-3 | many | ASSPSTVGELF
TRBV20-1 | NA | SARLRGGGNEQF
TRBV7-2 | few | ASSLRLAGAGDTQY
TRBV15 | NA | ATSRDWVGVVLAGGQETQY
TRBV28 | few | ASKGGGTSYEQY